Here is one T cell receptor beta chain with its context. The target antigen is unknown. TCRdb re-called the reads with MiXCR, one entry per CDR3 protein. This table holds approximately 700,000 distinct CDR3 sequences, approximately 34% found once. V lost 2 bases and J 5 bases, leaving 15 bases between the germline ends. The CDR3 loop spans 15 amino acids. This sample is part of a study of T cell repertoires in cytomegalovirus infection. As for the study in general: TCR beta signatures that were public indicated CMV infection and matching HLA type. Findings and caveats of the study: Summed frequency of shared TCR beta families picked out CMV carriers who also had the relevant HLA. HLA-C-restricted CMV clonotypes gave the most frequent clonotype in two of eight donors.

The sequence derives from a human donor in good health (CMV status not recorded). Some clones in this sample may be carry-over from other donors' samples. The V gene is TRBV12-3 or TRBV12-4, the J gene TRBJ1-2; possible D gene TRBD1, 5 bases. Sample: PBMCs. CDR3: CASSLSAGSSYGYTF. The CDR3 DNA reads TGTGCCAGCAGTTTAAGCGCAGGGAGCAGTTATGGCTACACCTTC.